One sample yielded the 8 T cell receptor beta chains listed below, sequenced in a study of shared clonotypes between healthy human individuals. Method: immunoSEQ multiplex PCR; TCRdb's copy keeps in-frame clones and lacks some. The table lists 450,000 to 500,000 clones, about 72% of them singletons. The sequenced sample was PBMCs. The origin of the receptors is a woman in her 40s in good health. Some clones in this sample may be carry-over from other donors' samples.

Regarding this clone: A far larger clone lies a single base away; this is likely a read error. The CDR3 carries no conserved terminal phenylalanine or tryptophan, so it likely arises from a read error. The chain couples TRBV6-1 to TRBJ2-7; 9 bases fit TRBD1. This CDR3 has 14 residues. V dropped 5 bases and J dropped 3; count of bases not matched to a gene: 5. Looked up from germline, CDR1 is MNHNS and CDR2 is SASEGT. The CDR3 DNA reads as TGTGCCAGCAGTCCGACAGGGGGGCTCTACGAGCAGTACCTC. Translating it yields CASSPTGGLYEQYL.

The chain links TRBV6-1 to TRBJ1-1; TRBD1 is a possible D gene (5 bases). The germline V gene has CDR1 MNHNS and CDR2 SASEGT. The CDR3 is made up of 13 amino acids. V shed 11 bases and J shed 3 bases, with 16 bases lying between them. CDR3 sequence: CASFRGLHTEAFF. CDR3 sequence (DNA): TGTGCCTCATTCCGGGGGTTGCACACTGAAGCTTTCTTT.

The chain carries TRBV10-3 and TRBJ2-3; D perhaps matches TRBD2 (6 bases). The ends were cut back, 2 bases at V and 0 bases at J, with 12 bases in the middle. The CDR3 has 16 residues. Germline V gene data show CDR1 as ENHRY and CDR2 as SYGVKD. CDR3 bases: TGTGCCATCAGTGAGAGGCTAGCGAAAAGCACAGATACGCAGTATTTT. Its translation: CAISERLAKSTDTQYF.

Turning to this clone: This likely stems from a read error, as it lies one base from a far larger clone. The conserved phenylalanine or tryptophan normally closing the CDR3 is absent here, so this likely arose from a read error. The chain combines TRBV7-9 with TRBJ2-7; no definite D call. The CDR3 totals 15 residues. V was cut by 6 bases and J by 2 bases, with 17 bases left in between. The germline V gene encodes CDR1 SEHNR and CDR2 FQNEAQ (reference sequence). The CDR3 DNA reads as TGTGCCAGCAGTTTCCTCCGCTACTCACCCTACGAGCAGTACCTC. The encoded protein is CASSFLRYSPYEQYL.

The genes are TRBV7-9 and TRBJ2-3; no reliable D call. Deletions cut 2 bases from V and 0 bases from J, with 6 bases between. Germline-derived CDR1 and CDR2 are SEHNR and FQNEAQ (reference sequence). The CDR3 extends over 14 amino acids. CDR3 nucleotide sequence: TGTGCCAGCAGCTTATCAACTAGCACAGATACGCAGTATTTT. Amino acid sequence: CASSLSTSTDTQYF. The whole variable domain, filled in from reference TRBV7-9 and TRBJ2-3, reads DTGVSQNPRHKITKRGQNVTFRCDPISEHNRLYWYRQTLGQGPEFLTYFQNEAQLEKSRLLSDRFSAERPKGSFSTLEIQRTEQGDSAMYLCASSLSTSTDTQYFGPGTRLTVL.

The CDR3 DNA reads TGTGCCAGCAGACCTACTAGCGCCTACTCCTACGAGCAGTACTTC. Encoded protein: CASRPTSAYSYEQYF. The chain carries TRBV28 and TRBJ2-7; 7 nucleotides line up with TRBD2. V shed 6 bases, J shed 0 bases, and the junction held 8 bases outside the gene matches. Germline V gives CDR1 MDHEN, CDR2 SYDVKM. This CDR3 contains 15 residues.

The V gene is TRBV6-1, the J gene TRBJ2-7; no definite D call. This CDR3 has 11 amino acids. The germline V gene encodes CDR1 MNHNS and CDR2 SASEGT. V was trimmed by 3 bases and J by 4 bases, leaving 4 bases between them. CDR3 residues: CASSDPYEQYF. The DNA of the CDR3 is TGTGCCAGCAGTGACCCGTACGAGCAGTACTTC.

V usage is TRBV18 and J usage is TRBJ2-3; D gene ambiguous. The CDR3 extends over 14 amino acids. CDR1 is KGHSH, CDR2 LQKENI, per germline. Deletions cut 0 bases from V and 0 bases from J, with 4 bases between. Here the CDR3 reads CASSPPASTDTQYF. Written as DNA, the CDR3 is TGTGCCAGCTCACCACCGGCTAGCACAGATACGCAGTATTTT.